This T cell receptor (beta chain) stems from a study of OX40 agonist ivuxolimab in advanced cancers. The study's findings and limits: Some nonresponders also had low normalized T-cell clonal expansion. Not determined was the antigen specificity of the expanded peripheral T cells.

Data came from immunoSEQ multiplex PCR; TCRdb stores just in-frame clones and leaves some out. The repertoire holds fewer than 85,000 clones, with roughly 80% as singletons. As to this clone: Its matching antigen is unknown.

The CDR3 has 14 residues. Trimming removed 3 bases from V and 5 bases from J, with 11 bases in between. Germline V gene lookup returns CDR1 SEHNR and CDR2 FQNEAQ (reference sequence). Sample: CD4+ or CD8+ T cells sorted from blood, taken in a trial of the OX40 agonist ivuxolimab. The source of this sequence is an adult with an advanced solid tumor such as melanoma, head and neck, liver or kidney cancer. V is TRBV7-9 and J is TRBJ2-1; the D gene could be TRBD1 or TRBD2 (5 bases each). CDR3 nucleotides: TGTGCCAGCAGCTTCGGGACGAGGGACAATGAGCAGTTCTTC. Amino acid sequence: CASSFGTRDNEQFF.